This TCR beta chain was obtained from a study of Ad26.COV2.S vaccination and SARS-CoV-2 variants. V lost 2 bases, J lost 3 bases, and 8 bases lay in between. The germline gives CDR1 MNHEY, CDR2 SVGAGI. CDR3 length equals 15 residues. Study-wide findings and caveats: Non-spike TCR breadth did not differ much between vaccine and placebo recipients. The TCR-based breadth and depth measures might underestimate overall T cell responses.

Treatment described: about 20 received Ad26.COV2.S at low or high dose, single or two shots; roughly five received placebo; per-sample allocation not given. Specimen acquisition occurred on day 63 following the initial vaccine or placebo injection. Sequencing was performed with immunoSEQ multiplex PCR; in TCRdb, only in-frame clones are kept and a portion is missing. The sample carries about 400,000 clones, about 89% recorded once. In regard to this clone: The antigen remains unidentified.

This TCR was sampled from a person aged 18-65 years who received the Ad26.COV2.S COVID-19 vaccine or a placebo. This chain uses TRBV6-5 with TRBJ1-6; the D is unclear. The material was peripheral blood, obtained in a trial of Ad26.COV2.S vaccine versus placebo. The CDR3 sequence: CASSYARLYNSPLHF. The CDR3 DNA reads TGTGCCAGCAGTTACGCTCGCCTCTATAATTCACCCCTCCACTTT.